This is a list of T cell receptor beta chains from one sample in a study of graft-versus-host responses after intestinal transplantation. TCRdb keeps only in-frame clones here, not all; method: immunoSEQ multiplex PCR. The sample yields about 12,000 clones, about 80% seen once. The sequencing here drew on ileum tissue, taken about 140 days after intestinal transplantation. All receptors derive from a human patient who received an intestinal transplant, so some T cells may come from the graft donor. Both conserved end residues are part of each CDR3. D genes are given only for firm matches. Clone size is shown for a subset of rows, as once, few, many or a class of expanded clone.

D: TRBD2
size: -
J: TRBJ2-3
V: TRBV5-1
CDR3: CASSGLVWSDTQYF
DNA: TGCGCCAGCTCGGGACTAGTTTGGTCAGATACGCAGTATTTT

D: TRBD1
size: -
J: TRBJ1-5
V: TRBV28
CDR3: CASSPVRDSSNQPQHF
DNA: TGTGCCAGCAGCCCAGTAAGGGACAGTAGCAATCAGCCCCAGCATTTT

D: TRBD1
size: -
J: TRBJ1-5
V: TRBV14
CDR3: CASSQVLRGRRGNQPQHF
DNA: TGTGCCAGCAGCCAAGTACTCAGGGGGCGAAGGGGCAATCAGCCCCAGCATTTT

D: -
size: -
J: TRBJ2-1
V: TRBV7-2
CDR3: CASSPGGAGTGYNEQFF
DNA: TGTGCCAGCAGCCCGGGGGGCGCCGGGACTGGCTACAATGAGCAGTTCTTC

D: TRBD1
size: once
J: TRBJ2-5
V: TRBV5-6
CDR3: CASSLSAGTGVETQYF
DNA: TGTGCCAGCAGCTTGAGCGCGGGGACAGGGGTAGAGACCCAGTACTTC

D: TRBD2
size: -
J: TRBJ2-7
V: TRBV27
CDR3: CASSFTTWTSGRGEQYF
DNA: TGTGCCAGCAGTTTCACGACATGGACTAGCGGGAGGGGGGAGCAGTACTTC

D: TRBD1
size: once
J: TRBJ1-2
V: TRBV4-1
CDR3: CASSQPRDSAYGYTF
DNA: TGCGCCAGCAGTCAACCGCGGGACAGCGCCTATGGCTACACCTTC

D: -
size: -
J: TRBJ2-7
V: TRBV28
CDR3: CASSFLSNEQYF
DNA: TGTGCCAGCAGTTTTCTCTCTAACGAGCAGTACTTC

D: -
size: -
J: TRBJ2-1
V: TRBV7-9
CDR3: CASTRQEAGGGGEQFF
DNA: TGTGCCAGCACCCGACAGGAGGCAGGCGGGGGTGGGGAGCAGTTCTTC

D: -
size: -
J: TRBJ2-3
V: TRBV7-8
CDR3: CASSFSGWTDTQYF
DNA: TGTGCCAGCAGCTTTAGCGGTTGGACAGATACGCAGTATTTT

D: -
size: few
J: TRBJ2-1
V: TRBV4-3
CDR3: CASSQESRNEQFF
DNA: TGCGCCAGCAGCCAAGAGAGTAGAAATGAGCAGTTCTTC

D: -
size: -
J: TRBJ2-3
V: TRBV5-4
CDR3: CASSLEGGDTQYF
DNA: TGTGCCAGCAGCTTGGAGGGCGGGGATACGCAGTATTTT

D: TRBD1
size: once
J: TRBJ1-1
V: TRBV25-1
CDR3: CASTPRGTYMNTEAFF
DNA: TGTGCCAGCACTCCCAGGGGGACATACATGAACACTGAAGCTTTCTTT

D: TRBD2
size: -
J: TRBJ2-7
V: TRBV11-1
CDR3: CASGLAGDYEQYF
DNA: TGTGCCAGCGGCCTAGCGGGAGACTACGAGCAGTACTTC

D: TRBD1
size: few
J: TRBJ2-1
V: TRBV5-8
CDR3: CASSAQGANEQFF
DNA: TGTGCCAGCAGCGCACAGGGGGCCAATGAGCAGTTCTTC

D: TRBD1
size: -
J: TRBJ1-2
V: TRBV10-2
CDR3: CASSYPTGGNYGYTF
DNA: TGCGCCAGCAGTTACCCGACAGGGGGAAACTATGGCTACACCTTC

D: TRBD1
size: -
J: TRBJ1-2
V: TRBV29-1
CDR3: CSVEEGGPYGYTF
DNA: TGCAGCGTTGAAGAAGGGGGCCCCTATGGCTACACCTTC

D: -
size: once
J: TRBJ1-1
V: TRBV9
CDR3: CASSVGETEAFF
DNA: TGTGCCAGCAGCGTAGGAGAGACTGAAGCTTTCTTT

D: TRBD2
size: -
J: TRBJ2-5
V: TRBV6-1
CDR3: CAISTSGGAGETQYF
DNA: TGTGCCATCTCGACTAGCGGGGGGGCGGGAGAGACCCAGTACTTC

D: TRBD2
size: -
J: TRBJ2-3
V: TRBV6-1
CDR3: CASRSEETGGGTQYF
DNA: TGTGCCAGCCGGTCCGAAGAAACGGGGGGTGGTACGCAGTATTTT

D: -
size: -
J: TRBJ1-1
V: TRBV18
CDR3: CASSEQGYTEAFF
DNA: TGTGCCAGCTCAGAACAGGGCTACACTGAAGCTTTCTTT

D: -
size: -
J: TRBJ2-2
V: TRBV11-2
CDR3: CASSPTPRGAPTGELFF
DNA: TGTGCCAGCAGCCCCACCCCGCGCGGGGCCCCCACCGGGGAGCTGTTTTTT

D: TRBD2
size: once
J: TRBJ2-1
V: TRBV11-2
CDR3: CASSLGASGGDNEQFF
DNA: TGTGCCAGCAGCTTAGGGGCTAGCGGGGGAGACAATGAGCAGTTCTTC

D: -
size: -
J: TRBJ1-2
V: TRBV6-1
CDR3: CASSRNSPNYGYTF
DNA: TGTGCCAGCAGTAGAAACTCACCTAACTATGGCTACACCTTC

D: TRBD1
size: -
J: TRBJ2-3
V: TRBV5-4
CDR3: CASSRDRGGDTQYF
DNA: TGTGCCAGCAGCCGGGACAGGGGTGGAGATACGCAGTATTTT

D: -
size: -
J: TRBJ2-2
V: TRBV15
CDR3: CATSRYMMQGTNTGELFF
DNA: TGTGCCACCAGCAGATATATGATGCAGGGGACGAACACCGGGGAGCTGTTTTTT